These T cell receptor beta chains were read from a single sample in a study of blood T cells in healthy people across ages. Each CDR3 protein is one row after TCRdb ran MiXCR on the 5' RACE reads. This sample carries about 830,000 distinct CDR3 sequences, roughly 60% of them seen once, and the ten largest clones take roughly 26%. The sample taken for sequencing was blood. The source is a man in his thirties or forties in good health. CDR3s include the opening cysteine and the closing phenylalanine or tryptophan. D genes are given only for firm matches. Not every row has a clone size; where given, it reads once, few, many or a size class.

CDR3 length,D gene,J gene,clone size,V gene,CDR3 protein,CDR3 DNA
14,TRBD1,TRBJ1-2,.,TRBV6-5,CASSYSWTGVGYTF,TGTGCCAGCAGTTACTCATGGACAGGGGTTGGCTACACCTTC
14,.,TRBJ2-1,.,TRBV27,CASSISGPPNEQFF,TGTGCCAGCAGTATTAGCGGCCCCCCAAATGAGCAGTTCTTC
15,TRBD2,TRBJ2-7,.,TRBV9,CASSHGTTYEYEQYF,TGTGCCAGCAGCCACGGGACTACCTATGAATACGAGCAGTACTTC
14,.,TRBJ2-5,.,TRBV7-2,CASSLRRPLGTQYF,TGTGCCAGCAGCTTGAGACGCCCTCTGGGGACCCAGTACTTC
14,TRBD1,TRBJ2-4,.,TRBV20-1,CSANHRGRKNIQYF,TGCAGTGCTAACCACAGGGGGCGGAAAAACATTCAGTACTTC
14,.,TRBJ1-5,.,TRBV25-1,CASSAGQRNQPQHF,TGTGCCAGCAGTGCGGGACAACGCAATCAGCCCCAGCATTTT
17,TRBD2,TRBJ2-5,.,TRBV29-1,CSSWGTRLYREEETQYF,TGCAGCTCTTGGGGCACCCGCCTTTACCGGGAGGAAGAGACCCAGTACTTC
16,TRBD1,TRBJ2-7,.,TRBV27,CASSPPRQGATSEQYF,TGTGCCAGCAGTCCACCACGACAGGGGGCTACCTCCGAGCAGTACTTC
12,.,TRBJ1-2,.,TRBV20-1,CSAIRVSYGYTF,TGCAGTGCTATACGGGTTTCATATGGCTACACCTTC
13,.,TRBJ1-2,.,TRBV25-1,CASSNRVNYGYTF,TGTGCCAGCAGTAACAGGGTTAACTATGGCTACACCTTC
15,TRBD2,TRBJ2-5,few,TRBV20-1,CSAIPLATTQETQYF,TGCAGTGCTATCCCACTAGCGACAACACAAGAGACCCAGTACTTC
14,.,TRBJ2-5,few,TRBV4-2,CASSQSPEKETQYF,TGTGCCAGCAGCCAGAGCCCAGAGAAAGAGACCCAGTACTTC
16,TRBD2,TRBJ2-2,.,TRBV5-1,CASSLIGGTNTGELFF,TGCGCCAGCAGCTTGATCGGGGGGACGAACACCGGGGAGCTGTTTTTT
14,.,TRBJ2-7,.,TRBV9,CASSARDTSYEQYF,TGTGCCAGCAGCGCAAGGGACACATCCTACGAGCAGTACTTC
14,TRBD2,TRBJ2-5,.,TRBV6-6,CASSTTSGGPTQYF,TGTGCCAGCAGCACCACTAGCGGGGGGCCGACCCAGTACTTC
17,.,TRBJ2-3,once,TRBV5-1,CASSLLQGKTSTDTQYF,TGCGCCAGCAGCTTGTTGCAGGGCAAGACTAGCACAGATACGCAGTATTTT
12,.,TRBJ1-1,.,TRBV29-1,CSDGTVRAEAFF,TGCAGCGACGGGACCGTGAGGGCTGAAGCTTTCTTT
15,TRBD1,TRBJ1-2,few,TRBV5-1,CASSVTGTGSYGYTF,TGCGCCAGCAGCGTTACCGGGACAGGGAGCTATGGCTACACCTTC
14,.,TRBJ1-4,many,TRBV6-2/TRBV6-3,CASSDTATNEKLFF,TGTGCCAGCAGCGACACTGCAACTAATGAAAAACTGTTTTTT
15,TRBD1,TRBJ2-5,few,TRBV7-9,CASSLVDRGEETQYF,TGTGCCAGCAGCTTGGTAGACAGGGGGGAAGAGACCCAGTACTTC
14,.,TRBJ2-7,.,TRBV7-2,CASSLSGGVDEQYF,TGTGCCAGCAGCTTAAGTGGGGGTGTCGACGAGCAGTACTTC
16,.,TRBJ1-6,.,TRBV9,CASSVERTPTGSPLHF,TGTGCCAGCAGCGTAGAACGGACCCCTACTGGGTCACCCCTCCACTTT
14,.,TRBJ1-2,few,TRBV20-1,CSAIPGPEKYGYTF,TGCAGTGCGATCCCAGGGCCTGAGAAATATGGCTACACCTTC
15,TRBD1,TRBJ2-3,few,TRBV20-1,CSAARGQGAGDTQYF,TGCAGTGCTGCACGTGGACAGGGGGCAGGAGATACGCAGTATTTT
14,TRBD1,TRBJ1-2,.,TRBV7-2,CASSTTGTGLGYTF,TGTGCCAGCAGCACCACCGGGACAGGGTTAGGCTACACCTTC
16,TRBD2,TRBJ2-1,.,TRBV7-9,CVSSPERGGPYNEQFF,TGTGTCAGCAGCCCTGAGCGGGGGGGCCCGTACAATGAGCAGTTCTTC
17,TRBD2,TRBJ2-1,.,TRBV11-1,CASSFGLAGDPRNEQFF,TGTGCCAGCAGCTTCGGACTAGCGGGGGACCCTAGGAATGAGCAGTTCTTC
15,TRBD2,TRBJ2-7,.,TRBV15,CATSKQPGGTYGQYF,TGTGCCACCAGCAAACAACCGGGGGGTACCTACGGGCAGTACTTC
11,.,TRBJ2-3,few,TRBV25-1,CAHRDTDTQYF,TGTGCCCATAGGGACACAGATACGCAGTATTTT
13,TRBD1,TRBJ2-4,.,TRBV30,CAGMAGGSNIQYF,TGTGCCGGGATGGCAGGGGGCTCAAACATTCAGTACTTC
13,.,TRBJ1-1,.,TRBV4-3,CASSQGAGTEAFF,TGCGCCAGCAGCCAAGGAGCAGGGACTGAAGCTTTCTTT
15,.,TRBJ1-5,.,TRBV30,CAWSSQAYSNQPQHF,TGTGCCTGGAGTTCACAGGCGTATAGCAATCAGCCCCAGCATTTT
15,.,TRBJ1-1,.,TRBV9,CASSGHDGRGTEALF,TGTGCCAGCAGCGGCCACGATGGACGGGGGACTGAAGCTTTGTTT
13,.,TRBJ1-2,few,TRBV28,CASSFGGTYGYTF,TGTGCCAGCAGTTTTGGAGGGACCTATGGCTACACCTTC
15,TRBD1,TRBJ1-2,.,TRBV7-2,CASSLAAGQDYGYTF,TGTGCCAGCAGCCTAGCAGCGGGACAGGACTATGGCTACACCTTC
13,.,TRBJ1-1,.,TRBV7-2,CASQSTVNTEAFF,TGTGCCAGTCAGAGTACAGTTAATACTGAAGCTTTCTTT
15,.,TRBJ2-5,.,TRBV4-2,CASSQGEDGWETQYF,TGTGCCAGCAGCCAAGGAGAAGATGGTTGGGAGACCCAGTACTTC
14,.,TRBJ1-1,.,TRBV9,CASSGPWGDTEAFF,TGTGCCAGCAGCGGACCATGGGGGGACACTGAAGCTTTCTTT
15,.,TRBJ2-7,.,TRBV20-1,CSARDPGAPSYEQYF,TGCAGTGCTAGAGATCCTGGGGCCCCCTCCTACGAGCAGTACTTC
16,TRBD1,TRBJ1-5,.,TRBV2,CASSELGTGNNQPQHF,TGTGCCAGCAGCGAACTGGGGACAGGGAACAATCAGCCCCAGCATTTT